The TCR beta chain under discussion was sequenced for a study of cytomegalovirus exposure and HLA in healthy donors. For the study at large: The study placed around 80% of its approximately 380 genotyped donors in the Caucasian-associated ancestry cluster.

Primers: 60 Vbeta forward and 13 Jbeta reverse. Clones were sequenced by immunoSEQ multiplex PCR, and TCRdb holds only the in-frame ones, with some missing. Counted here are tens of thousands of clones, roughly 84% occurring once; the ten biggest clones make up 3% to 3.5%. On this clone itself: Antigen specificity is unknown.

Overall study results and limits: A later analysis showed TCR association rates differing by HLA locus, peaking at DRB1 and lowest at HLA-C. Published work reported that the classifier diagnosed cytomegalovirus status with high specificity and sensitivity. The study labeled 150 to 200 TCR beta chains cytomegalovirus-associated.

The CDR3 contains 12 residues. The chain links TRBV12-1 to TRBJ1-5; the D call in the table, TRBD1, was not verified against the DNA. TRBV12-1 is shown as a pseudogene. The sequenced sample was PBMCs. The clonotype originates from a woman between 18 and 29 years old in good health and CMV-seronegative. The CDR3 DNA reads TGTGCCAGCACATTCAGGCGACAGCCCCAGCATTTT. This sequence encodes CASTFRRQPQHF.